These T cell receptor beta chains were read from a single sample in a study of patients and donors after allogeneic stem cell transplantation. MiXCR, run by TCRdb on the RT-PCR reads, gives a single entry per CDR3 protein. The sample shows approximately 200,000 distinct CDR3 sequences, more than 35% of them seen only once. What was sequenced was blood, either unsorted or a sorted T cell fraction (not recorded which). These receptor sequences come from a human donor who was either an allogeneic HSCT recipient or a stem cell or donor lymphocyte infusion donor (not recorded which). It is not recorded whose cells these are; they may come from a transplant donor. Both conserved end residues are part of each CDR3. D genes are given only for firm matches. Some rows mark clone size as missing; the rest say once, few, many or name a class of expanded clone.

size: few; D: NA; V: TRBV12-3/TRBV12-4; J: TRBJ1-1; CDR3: CASSLSPMNTEAFF; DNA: TGTGCCAGCAGTTTATCCCCCATGAACACTGAAGCTTTCTTT
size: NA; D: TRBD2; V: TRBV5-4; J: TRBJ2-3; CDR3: CASSSTSGVTDTQYF; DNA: TGTGCCAGCAGCTCGACTAGCGGGGTCACAGATACGCAGTATTTT
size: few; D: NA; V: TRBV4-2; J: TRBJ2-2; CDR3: CASSQVGVATGELFF; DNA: TGTGCCAGCAGCCAAGTGGGGGTTGCTACCGGGGAGCTGTTTTTT
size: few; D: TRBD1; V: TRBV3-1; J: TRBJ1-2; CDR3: CASSQGQGKYGYTF; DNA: TGTGCCAGCAGCCAGGGACAGGGAAAATATGGCTACACCTTC
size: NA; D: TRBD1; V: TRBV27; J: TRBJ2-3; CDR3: CASSLLGQGASDTQYF; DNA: TGTGCCAGCAGTTTATTGGGACAGGGGGCGTCAGATACGCAGTATTTT
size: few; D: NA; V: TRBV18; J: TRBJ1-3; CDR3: CASSRANSGNTIYF; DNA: TGTGCCAGCTCACGGGCTAACTCTGGAAACACCATATATTTT
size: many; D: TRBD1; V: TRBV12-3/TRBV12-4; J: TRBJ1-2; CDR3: CASSLTIRGSYGYTF; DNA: TGTGCCAGCAGTTTAACTATCAGGGGGAGCTATGGCTACACCTTC
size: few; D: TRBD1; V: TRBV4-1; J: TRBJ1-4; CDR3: CASSLRDSTLSLENEKLFF; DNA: TGCGCCAGCAGCCTCCGGGACAGTACCCTTAGCTTGGAGAATGAAAAACTGTTTTTT
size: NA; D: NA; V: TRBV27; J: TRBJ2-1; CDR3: CASSPPLSEYNEQFF; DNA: TGTGCCAGCAGTCCCCCCCTATCGGAGTACAATGAGCAGTTCTTC
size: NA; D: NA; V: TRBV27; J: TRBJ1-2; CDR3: CASSLFAGKGYGYTF; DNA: TGTGCCAGCAGTTTATTCGCAGGGAAGGGCTATGGCTACACCTTC
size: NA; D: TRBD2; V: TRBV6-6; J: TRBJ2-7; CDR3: CASSFSPILALAYEQYF; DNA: TGTGCCAGCAGTTTCTCACCTATACTAGCGTTGGCCTACGAGCAGTACTTC
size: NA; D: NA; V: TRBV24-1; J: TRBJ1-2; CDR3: CATSDERDASYTF; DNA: TGTGCCACCAGTGATGAGAGGGACGCGTCCTACACCTTC
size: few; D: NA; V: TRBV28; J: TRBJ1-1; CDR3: CASSPLIEAFF; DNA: TGTGCCAGCAGTCCCCTTATTGAAGCTTTCTTT
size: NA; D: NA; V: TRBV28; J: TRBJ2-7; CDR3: CASSLSTYEQYF; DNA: TGTGCCAGCAGTTTGTCCACCTACGAGCAGTACTTC
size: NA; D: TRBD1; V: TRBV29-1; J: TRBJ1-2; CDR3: CSVNRGLGYGYTF; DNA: TGCAGCGTGAACAGGGGCCTTGGATATGGCTACACCTTC
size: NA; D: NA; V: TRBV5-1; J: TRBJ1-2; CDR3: CASSLDGRANYGYTF; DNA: TGCGCCAGCAGCTTGGATGGCAGAGCTAACTATGGCTACACCTTC
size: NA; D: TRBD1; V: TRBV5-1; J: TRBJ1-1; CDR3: CASSFGQGHSGTEAFF; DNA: TGCGCCAGCAGCTTCGGACAGGGGCATTCTGGCACTGAAGCTTTCTTT
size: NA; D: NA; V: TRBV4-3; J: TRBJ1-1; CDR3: CASSQDSKGLRMNTEAFF; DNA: TGCGCCAGCAGCCAAGATTCTAAGGGTCTACGGATGAACACTGAAGCTTTCTTT
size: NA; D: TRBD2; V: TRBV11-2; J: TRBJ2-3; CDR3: CASSLRRGSLLDTQYF; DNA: TGTGCCAGCAGCTTACGGCGGGGGAGCCTCCTAGATACGCAGTATTTT
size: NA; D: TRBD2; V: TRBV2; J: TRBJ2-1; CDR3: CASTVPLAGDYEQFF; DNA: TGTGCCAGCACTGTTCCGCTAGCGGGGGATTATGAGCAGTTCTTC
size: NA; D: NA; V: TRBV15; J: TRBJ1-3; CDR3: CATSQRGGTGNTIYF; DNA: TGTGCCACCAGCCAGAGGGGCGGCACTGGAAACACCATATATTTT
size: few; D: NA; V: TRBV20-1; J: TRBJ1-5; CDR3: CSAPISGQPQHF; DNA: TGCAGTGCTCCCATCTCGGGGCAGCCCCAGCATTTT
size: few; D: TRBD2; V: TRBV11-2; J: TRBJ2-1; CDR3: CASSPGLAGNEQFF; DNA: TGTGCCAGCAGCCCGGGACTAGCTGGGAATGAGCAGTTCTTC
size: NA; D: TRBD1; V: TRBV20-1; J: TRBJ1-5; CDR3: CSARRGPTSNQPQHF; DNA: TGCAGTGCTAGAAGGGGGCCTACAAGCAATCAGCCCCAGCATTTT
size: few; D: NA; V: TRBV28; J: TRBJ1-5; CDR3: CASKGSNQPQHF; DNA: TGTGCCAGCAAGGGGAGCAATCAGCCCCAGCATTTT
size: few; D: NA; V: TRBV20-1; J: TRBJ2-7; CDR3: CSASGAPNTYEQYF; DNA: TGCAGTGCCAGTGGAGCACCAAATACCTACGAGCAGTACTTC
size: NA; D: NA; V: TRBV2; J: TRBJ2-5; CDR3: CASTRPGLQETQYF; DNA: TGTGCCAGCACCCGACCCGGACTCCAAGAGACCCAGTACTTC
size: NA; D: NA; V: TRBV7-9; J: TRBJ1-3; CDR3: CASSLTSTWNTIYF; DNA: TGTGCCAGCAGCCTAACATCGACGTGGAACACCATATATTTT
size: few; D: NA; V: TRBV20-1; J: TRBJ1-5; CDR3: CSASGQTHSNQPQHF; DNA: TGCAGTGCTAGTGGACAGACCCATAGCAATCAGCCCCAGCATTTT
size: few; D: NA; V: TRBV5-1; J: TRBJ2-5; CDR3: CASSAETSGTQYF; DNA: TGCGCCAGCAGCGCAGAAACATCGGGGACCCAGTACTTC
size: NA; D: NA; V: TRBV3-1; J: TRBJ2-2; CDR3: CASSRRRAGELFF; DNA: TGTGCCAGCAGCCGGAGGAGGGCCGGGGAGCTGTTTTTT